A selection of T cell receptor beta chains follows, all from one sample in a study of cytomegalovirus exposure and HLA in healthy donors. Repertoires were generated with immunoSEQ multiplex PCR, while TCRdb's copy carries only in-frame clones and drops some. The sample yields more than 100,000 clones, around 80% seen once. The specimen was PBMCs. The receptor set was obtained from a woman aged 18-35 years in good health and CMV-seronegative. Each CDR3 is given without its conserved first and last residue. A D gene is named only where the DNA matches it firmly.

J gene: TRBJ2-1
D gene: TRBD2
V gene: TRBV6-6
CDR3 protein: ASSYSSSGNYNEQF

J gene: TRBJ2-3
D gene: -
V gene: TRBV20-1
CDR3 protein: SALRSYTQY

J gene: TRBJ2-2
D gene: -
V gene: TRBV7-7
CDR3 protein: ASSLEGTGELF

J gene: TRBJ1-1
D gene: -
V gene: TRBV7-8
CDR3 protein: ASSFQPRDEAF

J gene: TRBJ2-7
D gene: TRBD2
V gene: TRBV10-2
CDR3 protein: ASSEGSAGEGYEQY

J gene: TRBJ2-7
D gene: TRBD1
V gene: TRBV11-3
CDR3 protein: ASSLQTGNEQY

J gene: TRBJ2-1
D gene: TRBD2
V gene: TRBV18
CDR3 protein: ASSPPGTSFNEQF

J gene: TRBJ2-7
D gene: -
V gene: TRBV30
CDR3 protein: AWSVAPRFNEQY

J gene: TRBJ2-5
D gene: -
V gene: TRBV7-9
CDR3 protein: ASSSPGIETQY

J gene: TRBJ2-3
D gene: TRBD2
V gene: TRBV5-4
CDR3 protein: ASSLGLAGFNTQY

J gene: TRBJ1-2
D gene: TRBD1
V gene: TRBV29-1
CDR3 protein: STQGGRGMGYT